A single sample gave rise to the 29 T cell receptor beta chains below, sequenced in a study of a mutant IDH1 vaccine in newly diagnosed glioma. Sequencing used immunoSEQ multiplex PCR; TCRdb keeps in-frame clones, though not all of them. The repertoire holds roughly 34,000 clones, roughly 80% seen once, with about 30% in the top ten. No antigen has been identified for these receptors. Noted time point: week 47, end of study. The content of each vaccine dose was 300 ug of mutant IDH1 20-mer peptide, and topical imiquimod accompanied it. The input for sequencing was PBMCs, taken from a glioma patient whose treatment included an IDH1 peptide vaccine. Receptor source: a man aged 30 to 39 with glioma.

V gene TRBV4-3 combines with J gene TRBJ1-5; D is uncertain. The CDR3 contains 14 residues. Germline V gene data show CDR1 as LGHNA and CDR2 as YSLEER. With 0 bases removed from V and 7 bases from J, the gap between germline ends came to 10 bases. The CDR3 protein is CASSQDVVQQPQHF. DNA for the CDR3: TGCGCCAGCAGCCAAGACGTGGTCCAGCAGCCCCAGCATTTT.

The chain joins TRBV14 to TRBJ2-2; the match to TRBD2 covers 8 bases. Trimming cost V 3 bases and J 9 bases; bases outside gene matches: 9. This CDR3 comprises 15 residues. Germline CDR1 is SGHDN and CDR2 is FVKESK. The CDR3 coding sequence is TGTGCCAGCAGCCACCCCCCCCAGCGGGGGTGGGAGCTGTTTTTT. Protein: CASSHPPQRGWELFF.

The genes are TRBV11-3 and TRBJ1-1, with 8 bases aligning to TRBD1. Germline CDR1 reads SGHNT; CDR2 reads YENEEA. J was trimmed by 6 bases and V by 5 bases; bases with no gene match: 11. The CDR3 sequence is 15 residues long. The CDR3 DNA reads TGTGCCAGCAGCCAGTCAGGACAGGGCAACCCTGAAGCTTTCTTT. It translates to CASSQSGQGNPEAFF.

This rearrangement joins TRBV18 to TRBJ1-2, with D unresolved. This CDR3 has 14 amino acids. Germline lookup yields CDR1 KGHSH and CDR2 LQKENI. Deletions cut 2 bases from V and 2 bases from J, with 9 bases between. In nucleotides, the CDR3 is TGTGCCAGCTCACCAGGGCAGGCAAACTATGGCTACACCTTC. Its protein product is CASSPGQANYGYTF.

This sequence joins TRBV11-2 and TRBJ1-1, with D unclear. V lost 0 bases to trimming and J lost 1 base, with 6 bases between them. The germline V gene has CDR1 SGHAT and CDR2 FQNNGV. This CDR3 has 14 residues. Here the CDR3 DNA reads TGTGCCAGCAGCTTAGAAAGGACGAACACTGAAGCTTTCTTT. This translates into CASSLERTNTEAFF.

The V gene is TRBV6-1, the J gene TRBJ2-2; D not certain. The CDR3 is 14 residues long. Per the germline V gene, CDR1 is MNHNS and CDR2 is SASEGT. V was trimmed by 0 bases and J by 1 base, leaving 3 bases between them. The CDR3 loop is CASSEAQNTGELFF. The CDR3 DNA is TGTGCCAGCAGTGAAGCGCAGAACACCGGGGAGCTGTTTTTT.

CDR3 residues: CASSLRLAGGNEQFF. The CDR3 coding sequence is TGCGCCAGCAGCCTGCGGCTAGCGGGAGGGAATGAGCAGTTCTTC. The V gene is TRBV5-1, the J gene TRBJ2-1, with 12 bases that match TRBD2. The CDR3 has 15 residues. Germline CDR1 SGHRS, CDR2 YFSETQ. The V gene end was trimmed by 4 bases and the J gene end by 7 bases; junction bases not matched to a gene: 6.

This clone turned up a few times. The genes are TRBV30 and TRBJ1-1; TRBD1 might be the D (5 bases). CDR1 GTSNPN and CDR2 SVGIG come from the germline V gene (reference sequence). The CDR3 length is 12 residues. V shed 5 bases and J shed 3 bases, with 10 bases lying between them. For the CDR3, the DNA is TGTGCCTGGCTGGGGGGACACACTGAAGCTTTCTTT. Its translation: CAWLGGHTEAFF.

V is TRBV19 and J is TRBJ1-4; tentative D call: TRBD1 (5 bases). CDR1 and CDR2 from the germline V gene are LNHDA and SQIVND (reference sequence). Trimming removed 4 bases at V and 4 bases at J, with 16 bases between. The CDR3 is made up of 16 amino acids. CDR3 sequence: CASSTGTPDLNEKLFF. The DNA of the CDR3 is TGTGCCAGTAGTACCGGGACTCCGGATCTTAATGAAAAACTGTTTTTT.

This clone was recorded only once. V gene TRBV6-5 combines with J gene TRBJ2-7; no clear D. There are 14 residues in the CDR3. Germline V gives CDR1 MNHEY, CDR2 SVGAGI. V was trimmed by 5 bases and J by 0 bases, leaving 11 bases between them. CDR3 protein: CASSPLSLSYEQYF. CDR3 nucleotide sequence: TGTGCCAGCAGTCCTCTTTCACTCTCCTACGAGCAGTACTTC.

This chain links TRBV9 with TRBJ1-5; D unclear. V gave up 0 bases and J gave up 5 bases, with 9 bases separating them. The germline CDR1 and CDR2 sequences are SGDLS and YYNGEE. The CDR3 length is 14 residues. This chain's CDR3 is CASSVEARDQPQHF. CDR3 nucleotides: TGTGCCAGCAGCGTAGAAGCGAGGGATCAGCCCCAGCATTTT.

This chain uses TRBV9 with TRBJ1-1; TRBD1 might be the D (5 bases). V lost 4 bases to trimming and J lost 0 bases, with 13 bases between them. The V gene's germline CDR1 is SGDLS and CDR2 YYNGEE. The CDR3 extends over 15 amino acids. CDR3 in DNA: TGTGCCAGCAGCACATCAGGGCCACTGAACACTGAAGCTTTCTTT. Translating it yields CASSTSGPLNTEAFF.

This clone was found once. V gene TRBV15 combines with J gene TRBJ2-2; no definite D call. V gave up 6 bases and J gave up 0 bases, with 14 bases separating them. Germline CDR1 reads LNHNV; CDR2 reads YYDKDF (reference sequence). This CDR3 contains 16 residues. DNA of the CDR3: TGTGCCACCAGAGATTCGAGCCTTTCGAACACCGGGGAGCTGTTTTTT. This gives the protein CATRDSSLSNTGELFF. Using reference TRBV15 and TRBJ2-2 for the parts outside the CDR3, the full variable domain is DAMVIQNPRYQVTQFGKPVTLSCSQTLNHNVMYWYQQKSSQAPKLLFHYYDKDFNNEADTPDNFQSRRPNTSFCFLDIRSPGLGDTAMYLCATRDSSLSNTGELFFGEGSRLTVL.

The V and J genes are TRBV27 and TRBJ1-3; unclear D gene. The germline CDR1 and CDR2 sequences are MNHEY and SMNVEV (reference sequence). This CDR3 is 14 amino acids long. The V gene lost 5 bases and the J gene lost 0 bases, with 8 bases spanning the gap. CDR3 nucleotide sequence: TGTGCCAGCAGTAATAGCCTCTCTGGAAACACCATATATTTT. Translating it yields CASSNSLSGNTIYF.

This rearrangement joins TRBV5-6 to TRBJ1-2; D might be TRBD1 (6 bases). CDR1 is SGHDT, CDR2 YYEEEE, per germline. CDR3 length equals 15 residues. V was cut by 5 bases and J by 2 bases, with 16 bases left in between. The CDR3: CASRSPQGNNYGYTF. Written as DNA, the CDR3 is TGTGCCAGCAGATCTCCCCAGGGGAACAACTATGGCTACACCTTC.

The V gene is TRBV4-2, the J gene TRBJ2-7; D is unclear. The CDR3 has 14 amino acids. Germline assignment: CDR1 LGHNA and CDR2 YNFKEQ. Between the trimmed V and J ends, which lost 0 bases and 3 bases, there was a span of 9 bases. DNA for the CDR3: TGTGCCAGCAGCCAAGAAAGGACGGACTACGAGCAGTACTTC. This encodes CASSQERTDYEQYF.

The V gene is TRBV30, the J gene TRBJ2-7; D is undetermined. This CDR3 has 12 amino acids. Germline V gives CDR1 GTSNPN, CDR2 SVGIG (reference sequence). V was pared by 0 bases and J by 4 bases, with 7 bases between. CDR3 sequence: CAWSVGGYEQYF. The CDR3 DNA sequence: TGTGCCTGGAGTGTGGGTGGTTACGAGCAGTACTTC.

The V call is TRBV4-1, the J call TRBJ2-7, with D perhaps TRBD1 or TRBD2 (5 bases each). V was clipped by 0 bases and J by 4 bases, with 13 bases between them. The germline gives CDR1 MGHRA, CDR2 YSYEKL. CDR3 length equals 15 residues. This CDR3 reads CASSQDPGPLYEQYF. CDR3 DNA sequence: TGCGCCAGCAGCCAAGATCCGGGACCGCTATACGAGCAGTACTTC.

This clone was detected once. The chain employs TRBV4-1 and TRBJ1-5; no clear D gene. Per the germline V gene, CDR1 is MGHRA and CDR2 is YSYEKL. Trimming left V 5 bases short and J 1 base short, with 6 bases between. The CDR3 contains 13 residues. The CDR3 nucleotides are TGCGCCAGCAGCTCAGAGAGCAATCAGCCCCAGCATTTT. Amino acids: CASSSESNQPQHF.

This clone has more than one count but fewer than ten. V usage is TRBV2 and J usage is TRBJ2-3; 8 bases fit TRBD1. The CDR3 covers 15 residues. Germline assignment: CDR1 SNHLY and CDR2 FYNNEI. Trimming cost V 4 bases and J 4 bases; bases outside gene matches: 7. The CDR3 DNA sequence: TGTGCCAGCAGTGTGAGACAGGGGAGCGCAGATACGCAGTATTTT. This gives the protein CASSVRQGSADTQYF. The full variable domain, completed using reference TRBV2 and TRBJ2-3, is EPEVTQTPSHQVTQMGQEVILRCVPISNHLYFYWYRQILGQKVEFLVSFYNNEISEKSEIFDDQFSVERPDGSNFTLKIRSTKLEDSAMYFCASSVRQGSADTQYFGPGTRLTVL.

CDR3 region: CASSLGTGAYQPQHF. DNA of the CDR3: TGTGCCAGCAGTTTAGGGACAGGGGCGTATCAGCCCCAGCATTTT. V gene TRBV28 combines with J gene TRBJ1-5; TRBD1 aligns across 10 bases. Trimming cost V 2 bases and J 5 bases; bases outside gene matches: 3. CDR1 MDHEN and CDR2 SYDVKM come from the germline V gene. The CDR3 runs 15 residues.

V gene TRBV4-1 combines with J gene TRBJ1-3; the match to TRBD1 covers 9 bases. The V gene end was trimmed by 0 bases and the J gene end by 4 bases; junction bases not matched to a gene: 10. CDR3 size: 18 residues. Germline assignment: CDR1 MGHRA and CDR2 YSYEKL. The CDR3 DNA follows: TGCGCCAGCAGCCAAGAGGTAGGGCGGACAGGGGCCGGAAACACCATATATTTT. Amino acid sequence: CASSQEVGRTGAGNTIYF.

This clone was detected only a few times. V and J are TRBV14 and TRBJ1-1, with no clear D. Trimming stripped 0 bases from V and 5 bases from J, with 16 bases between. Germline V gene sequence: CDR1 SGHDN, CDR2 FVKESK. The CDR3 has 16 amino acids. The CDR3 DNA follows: TGTGCCAGCAGCCAAGATATTTGGGTGGAAAGGACTGAAGCTTTCTTT. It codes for CASSQDIWVERTEAFF.

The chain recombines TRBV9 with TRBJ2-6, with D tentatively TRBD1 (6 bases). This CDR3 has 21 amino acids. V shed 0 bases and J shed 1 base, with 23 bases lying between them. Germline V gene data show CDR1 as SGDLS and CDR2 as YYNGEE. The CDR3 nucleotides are TGTGCCAGCAGCGTAGGAGTTGGCAGGACACAGGGCGATTCTGGGGCCAACGTCCTGACTTTC. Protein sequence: CASSVGVGRTQGDSGANVLTF.

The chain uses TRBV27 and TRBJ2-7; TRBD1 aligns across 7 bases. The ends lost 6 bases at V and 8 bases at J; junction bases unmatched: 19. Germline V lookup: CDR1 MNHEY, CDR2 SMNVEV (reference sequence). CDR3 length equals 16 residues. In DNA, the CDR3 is TGTGCCAGCAGCTTGGGTTTCGGGACAGCCTATACCCAGCAGTACTTC. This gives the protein CASSLGFGTAYTQQYF.

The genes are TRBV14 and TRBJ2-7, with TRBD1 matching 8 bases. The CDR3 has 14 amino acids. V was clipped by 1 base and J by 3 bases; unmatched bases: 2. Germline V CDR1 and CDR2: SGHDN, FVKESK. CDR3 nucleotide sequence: TGTGCCAGCAGCCAAGGAACAGGGGGCTACGAGCAGTACTTC. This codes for CASSQGTGGYEQYF.

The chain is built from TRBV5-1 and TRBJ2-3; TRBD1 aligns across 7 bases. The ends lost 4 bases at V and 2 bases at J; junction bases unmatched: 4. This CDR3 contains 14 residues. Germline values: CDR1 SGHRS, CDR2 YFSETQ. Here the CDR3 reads CASSTGTATDTQYF. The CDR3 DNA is TGCGCCAGCAGCACAGGGACAGCCACAGATACGCAGTATTTT.

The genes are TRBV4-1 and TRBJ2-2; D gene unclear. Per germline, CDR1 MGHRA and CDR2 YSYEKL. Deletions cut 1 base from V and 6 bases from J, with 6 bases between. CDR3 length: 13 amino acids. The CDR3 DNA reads TGCGCCAGCAGCCAAGTTGCGGCCGGGGAGCTGTTTTTT. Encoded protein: CASSQVAAGELFF.

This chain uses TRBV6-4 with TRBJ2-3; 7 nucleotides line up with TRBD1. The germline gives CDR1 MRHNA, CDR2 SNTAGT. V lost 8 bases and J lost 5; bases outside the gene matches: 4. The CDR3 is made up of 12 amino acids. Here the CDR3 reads CASSNRGDTQYF. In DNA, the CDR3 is TGTGCCAGCTCGAACAGGGGAGATACGCAGTATTTT.